Below, 28 T cell receptor beta chains from the same sample are listed, as sequenced in a study of blood T cells in healthy people across ages. Combining a sample-barcoded 5' primer with a J-beta primer mix, a second PCR ran for roughly 6 to 12 cycles. TCRdb itself ran the 5' RACE reads through MiXCR, one entry per CDR3 protein. The sample contains fewer than 2,000,000 distinct CDR3 sequences, approximately 32% of which appear only once. The sequenced material came from blood. Every receptor here comes from a woman in her 30s in good health.

The rearrangement joins TRBV7-9 to TRBJ2-7; D possibly corresponds to TRBD2 (6 bases). The CDR3 length is 12 residues. Germline V gives CDR1 SEHNR, CDR2 FQNEAQ (reference sequence). V lost 4 bases to trimming and J lost 5 bases, with 9 bases between them. The CDR3 DNA reads as TGTGCCAGCAGCTCGGAGGGAGACGAGCAGTACTTC. This codes for CASSSEGDEQYF.

This clonotype was detected only once. One end of the junction is discordant with germline, which a read error may explain. This sequence joins TRBV13 and TRBJ1-1; D gene unclear. The germline V gene encodes CDR1 PRHDT and CDR2 FYEKMQ (reference sequence). The CDR3 totals 12 residues. CDR3 DNA: TGTGCCGGCAGCCTAGGTGCCCTTGAAGCTTTCTTT. Translating gives CAGSLGALEAFF. The whole variable domain, filled in from reference TRBV13 and TRBJ1-1, reads AAGVIQSPRHLIKEKRETATLKCYPIPRHDTVYWYQQGPGQDPQFLISFYEKMQSDKGSIPDRFSAQQFSDYHSELNMSSLELGDSALYFCAGSLGALEAFFGQGTRLTVV.

As for this clonotype: The limits of the CDR3 on the DNA are not certain, so only TCRdb's listed CDR3 is given. J is TRBJ2-7 and V is TRBV28. Germline loops: CDR1 MDHEN, CDR2 SYDVKM. The CDR3 numbers 12 amino acids, ends counted. CDR3 in amino acids: CTSSSSQVLQYF.

V is TRBV27 and J is TRBJ1-4; D is perhaps TRBD1 (5 bases). CDR3 size: 14 residues. Trimming pared 5 bases from V and 7 bases from J, leaving 14 bases between. Germline CDR1 is MNHEY and CDR2 is SMNVEV (reference sequence). CDR3 sequence: CASSNGGLGEKLFF. The CDR3 nucleotides read TGTGCCAGCAGTAACGGGGGGTTGGGTGAAAAACTGTTTTTT.

With respect to this clonotype: The germline gene is not matched at one end of the junction; a read error may be the cause. V gene TRBV5-1 combines with J gene TRBJ1-2, with TRBD1 matching over 7 bases. Germline-derived CDR1 and CDR2 are SGHRS and YFSETQ. The CDR3 runs to 14 residues. The CDR3, as DNA: TGCGCCGGCAGCCCCCGACAGGGAGCGGAGGGCTACACCTTC. Residues: CAGSPRQGAEGYTF.

The J gene is TRBJ2-7, the V gene TRBV27; 7 bases are a match to TRBD1. Germline V gives CDR1 MNHEY, CDR2 SMNVEV (reference sequence). Trimming cost V 6 bases and J 2 bases; bases outside gene matches: 10. The CDR3 runs to 15 residues. The CDR3 sequence: CASSEYRGPTYEQYF. CDR3 coding DNA: TGTGCCAGCAGCGAGTACAGGGGTCCAACCTACGAGCAGTACTTC.

At least ten counts were recorded for this clonotype. The chain is built from TRBV9 and TRBJ1-2, with 11 nucleotides matching TRBD1. The CDR3 is made up of 13 amino acids. Germline assignment: CDR1 SGDLS and CDR2 YYNGEE. J lost 8 bases, V lost 4 bases, and 4 bases had no gene match. Here the CDR3 reads CASSPRTGGGYTF. CDR3 in DNA: TGTGCCAGCAGCCCCCGGACAGGGGGCGGCTACACCTTC.

This clonotype was counted between two and nine times. The chain recombines TRBV20-1 with TRBJ2-7, with TRBD2 matching 8 bases. Germline V gene sequence: CDR1 DFQATT, CDR2 SNEGSKA (reference sequence). Unmatched junction bases numbered 5, after V lost 3 bases and J lost 1 base. The CDR3 spans 14 residues. The CDR3 spells CSARAIAGSYEQYF. The CDR3 DNA reads TGCAGTGCTAGGGCCATAGCGGGATCCTACGAGCAGTACTTC.

This clonotype turned up a few times. V is TRBV9 and J is TRBJ2-5, with 8 positions matching TRBD1. The J call may not be correct, given that the DNA end is closer to TRBJ2-7. The CDR3 covers 14 residues. Germline values: CDR1 SGDLS, CDR2 YYNGEE. CDR3 residues: CASSITPGGDEQYF. CDR3 DNA sequence: TGTGCCAGCAGCATTACCCCAGGGGGCGACGAGCAGTACTTC.

V usage is TRBV4-2 and J usage is TRBJ2-1, with D unclear. V lost 0 bases to trimming and J lost 8 bases, with 8 bases between them. The CDR3 consists of 13 residues. Germline CDR1 and CDR2: LGHNA and YNFKEQ. The CDR3 loop is CASSQETDDEQFF. CDR3 in DNA: TGTGCCAGCAGCCAAGAAACTGACGATGAGCAGTTCTTC.

The J gene is TRBJ2-3, the V gene TRBV14, with D hard to call. The CDR3 spans 13 residues. CDR1 SGHDN and CDR2 FVKESK come from the germline V gene. V was pared by 0 bases and J by 11 bases, with 12 bases between. The CDR3 loop is CASSQDLGSRQYF. The DNA of the CDR3 is TGTGCCAGCAGCCAAGATCTTGGGTCTAGGCAGTATTTT.

The chain combines TRBV11-2 with TRBJ2-5; the D gene could be TRBD1 or TRBD2 (6 bases each). This CDR3 spans 16 amino acids. V dropped 1 base and J dropped 2 bases, with 14 bases sitting between them. The germline V gene encodes CDR1 SGHAT and CDR2 FQNNGV. CDR3 nucleotides: TGTGCCAGCAGCTTAGTAGGGGGGACGGGACAAGAGACCCAGTACTTC. Its protein product is CASSLVGGTGQETQYF.

V is TRBV14 and J is TRBJ2-7; D is unresolved. Deletions cut 0 bases from V and 8 bases from J, with 14 bases between. Germline CDR1 SGHDN, CDR2 FVKESK. The CDR3 covers 14 residues. CDR3 sequence: CASSQDRIPTQQYF. The CDR3 bases are TGTGCCAGCAGCCAAGACCGAATTCCTACGCAGCAGTACTTC. Based on the CDR3 plus reference TRBV14 and TRBJ2-7, the full variable domain is EAGVTQFPSHSVIEKGQTVTLRCDPISGHDNLYWYRRVMGKEIKFLLHFVKESKQDESGMPNNRFLAERTGGTYSTLKVQPAELEDSGVYFCASSQDRIPTQQYFGPGTRLTVT.

The chain is built from TRBV5-1 and TRBJ1-4; 8 bases match TRBD1. The V segment lost 0 bases and the J segment 2 bases; nucleotides outside the gene matches: 3. The CDR3 extends over 16 amino acids. Germline V gene data show CDR1 as SGHRS and CDR2 as YFSETQ. The CDR3 DNA reads as TGCGCCAGCAGCTTGGGGACAGGGAACACTAATGAAAAACTGTTTTTT. Residues: CASSLGTGNTNEKLFF.

The chain joins TRBV7-8 to TRBJ2-7; perhaps TRBD1 as D (5 bases). The CDR3 has 15 amino acids. Trimming removed 1 base at V and 2 bases at J, with 12 bases between. The germline gives CDR1 SGHVS, CDR2 FQNEAQ. CDR3 sequence reads: CASSLEGAVTYEQYF. Written as DNA, the CDR3 is TGTGCCAGCAGCTTAGAAGGGGCGGTTACCTACGAGCAGTACTTC.

The rearrangement links TRBV14 to TRBJ1-1; D call uncertain. The CDR3 has 14 amino acids. The ends were cut back, 0 bases at V and 5 bases at J, with 10 bases in the middle. CDR1 and CDR2 (germline): SGHDN, FVKESK. CDR3 residues: CASSQEFGLTEAFF. The CDR3 coding sequence is TGTGCCAGCAGCCAAGAATTCGGGTTAACTGAAGCTTTCTTT.

The chain joins TRBV20-1 to TRBJ2-7; D unclear. Germline V lookup: CDR1 DFQATT, CDR2 SNEGSKA (reference sequence). V lost 4 bases, J lost 9 bases, and 10 bases lay in between. This CDR3 comprises 10 residues. The CDR3 reads CSANGFPQYF. The CDR3 bases are TGCAGTGCTAACGGGTTTCCGCAGTACTTC.

Notes on this clonotype: An end of the junction does not agree with germline; a read error may underlie this. The V gene is TRBV20-1, the J gene TRBJ2-7, with 7 bases lining up with TRBD1. CDR3 length: 13 residues. The germline CDR1 and CDR2 sequences are DFQATT and SNEGSKA (reference sequence). CDR3 nucleotide sequence: TGCAGCGGGACAGATGAAATATCCTGCGAGCAGTACTTC. Its translation: CSGTDEISCEQYF.

The chain employs TRBV20-1 and TRBJ2-7; D uncertain. Trimming stripped 6 bases from V and 5 bases from J, with 17 bases between. CDR1 DFQATT and CDR2 SNEGSKA come from the germline V gene (reference sequence). CDR3 length equals 13 residues. CDR3 nucleotides: TGCAGTGCCCCCCAAAGACCCGAAAACGAGCAGTACTTC. Amino acids: CSAPQRPENEQYF.

This chain joins TRBV2 and TRBJ1-5; D possibly corresponds to TRBD1 (5 bases). The CDR3 runs 16 residues. V lost 3 bases to trimming and J lost 2 bases, with 14 bases between them. Germline CDR1 and CDR2: SNHLY and FYNNEI. CDR3 residues: CASSEGPSGGNQPQHF. The DNA of the CDR3 is TGTGCCAGCAGTGAGGGACCCTCCGGGGGCAATCAGCCCCAGCATTTT.

On this clonotype: A much larger clone sits a single nucleotide away, making a read error possible. The chain links TRBV24-1 to TRBJ2-7; perhaps TRBD1 as D (6 bases). This CDR3 contains 17 residues. From germline, CDR1 is KGHDR and CDR2 SFDVKD. CDR3 nucleotides: TGTGCCATCAGTGATCTCGGCCCAGGGGCCCTCTTAGGCGAGCAGTACTTC. It codes for CAISDLGPGALLGEQYF.

The genes are TRBV20-1 and TRBJ2-3; TRBD2 agrees at 9 bases. CDR1 is DFQATT and CDR2 is SNEGSKA in the germline V gene (reference sequence). J lost 5 bases, V lost 4 bases, and 7 bases had no gene match. The CDR3 runs to 14 residues. The CDR3 DNA reads TGCAGTGCTATAGGCGGGGGGGCAGGAGATACGCAGTATTTT. This encodes CSAIGGGAGDTQYF.

The chain combines TRBV5-1 with TRBJ2-3; a weak D match, TRBD1 (6 bases). This CDR3 is built from 15 residues. The ends were cut back, 0 bases at V and 1 base at J, with 9 bases in the middle. Germline assignment: CDR1 SGHRS and CDR2 YFSETQ. The CDR3 DNA is TGCGCCAGCAGCTTGGGCCAGGGGTGCACAGATACGCAGTATTTT. Protein product: CASSLGQGCTDTQYF.

Ten or more counts support this clonotype. This rearrangement joins TRBV7-2 to TRBJ2-5; 14 bases map to TRBD2. CDR1 is SGHTA, CDR2 FQGNSA, per germline. There are 16 residues in the CDR3. Trimming cost V 5 bases and J 7 bases; bases outside gene matches: 9. The CDR3 DNA reads TGTGCCAGCAGCCGCACCGGGACTAGCGGGGGCGGGACCCAGTACTTC. It codes for CASSRTGTSGGGTQYF.

This clonotype has more than one count but fewer than ten. For the CDR3, the DNA is TGCAGTGCTAGAGATCCCTTAGAAGAGACCCAGTACTTC. It yields the protein CSARDPLEETQYF. V gene TRBV20-1 combines with J gene TRBJ2-5, with D uncertain. The CDR3 spans 13 residues. CDR1 and CDR2 (germline): DFQATT, SNEGSKA (reference sequence). The ends were cut back, 0 bases at V and 3 bases at J, with 8 bases in the middle.

This clonotype was found a few times. J is TRBJ2-4 and V is TRBV20-1, with D unclear. The J call may be wrong; the DNA end is better matched by TRBJ2-7. This CDR3 region has 11 residues. The V gene's germline CDR1 is DFQATT and CDR2 SNEGSKA (reference sequence). The CDR3 here is CSAPGVNEQYF. The DNA of the CDR3 is TGCAGTGCTCCGGGTGTAAACGAGCAGTACTTC.

The V call is TRBV20-1, the J call TRBJ2-3, with 15 bases matching TRBD2. The CDR3 is made up of 19 amino acids. Trimming at V came to 6 bases and at J to 2 bases, leaving 15 bases not matched to a gene. Germline values: CDR1 DFQATT, CDR2 SNEGSKA (reference sequence). This CDR3 is CSAVPISGTSGGPTDTQYF. CDR3 nucleotide sequence: TGCAGTGCCGTACCTATATCCGGGACTAGCGGGGGGCCCACAGATACGCAGTATTTT.

The gene calls are TRBV5-1 and TRBJ2-1; 16 bases match TRBD2. The CDR3 length is 18 residues. V was pared by 4 bases and J by 6 bases, with 10 bases of the junction left unmatched. CDR1 is SGHRS and CDR2 is YFSETQ in the germline V gene. The CDR3 DNA is TGCGCCAGCAGCCCGGAGGGACTAGCGGGGGGGCGTCTCAATGAGCAGTTCTTC. As protein: CASSPEGLAGGRLNEQFF.